This T cell receptor (beta chain) was recorded in a study of identical twins' blood T cells. The CDR3 loop spans 14 amino acids. Germline lookup yields CDR1 SQVTM and CDR2 ANQGSEA. The V and J ends lost 5 bases and 1 base respectively, with 12 bases between them. This clonotype was seen ten or more times. Its antigen is undetermined. Study-level findings and limits: Shared environment remains a possible cause of twin similarity.

Each CDR3 protein is one row after TCRdb ran MiXCR on the 5' RACE reads. The table has hundreds of thousands of distinct CDR3 sequences, about 28% seen once. The TCR sequence derives from a woman aged 18-49 years in good health. The sample consisted of PBMCs. The chain uses TRBV29-1 and TRBJ1-5; no definite D call. Here the CDR3 reads CSVTFRGSNQPQHF. The CDR3 region has the DNA TGCAGCGTTACCTTTCGCGGCAGCAATCAGCCCCAGCATTTT.